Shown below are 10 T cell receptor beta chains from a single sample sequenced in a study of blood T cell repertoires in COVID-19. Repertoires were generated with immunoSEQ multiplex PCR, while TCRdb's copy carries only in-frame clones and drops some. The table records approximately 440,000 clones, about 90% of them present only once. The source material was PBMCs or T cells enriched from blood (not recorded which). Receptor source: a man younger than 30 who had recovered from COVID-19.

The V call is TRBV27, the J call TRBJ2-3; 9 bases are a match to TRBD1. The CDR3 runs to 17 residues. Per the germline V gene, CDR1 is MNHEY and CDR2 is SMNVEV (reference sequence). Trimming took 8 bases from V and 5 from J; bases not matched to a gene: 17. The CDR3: CASGRHPRDRDEDTQYF. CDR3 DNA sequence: TGTGCCAGCGGAAGACACCCTCGGGACAGGGATGAAGATACGCAGTATTTT.

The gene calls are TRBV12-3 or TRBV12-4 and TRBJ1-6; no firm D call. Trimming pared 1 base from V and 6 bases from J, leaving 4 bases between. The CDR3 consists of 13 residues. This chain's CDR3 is CASSLGANSPLHF. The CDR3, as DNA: TGTGCCAGCAGTTTAGGGGCTAATTCACCCCTCCACTTT.

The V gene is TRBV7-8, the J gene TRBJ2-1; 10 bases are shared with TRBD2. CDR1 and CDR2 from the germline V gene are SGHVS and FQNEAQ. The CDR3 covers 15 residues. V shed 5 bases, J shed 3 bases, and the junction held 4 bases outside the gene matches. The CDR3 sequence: CASSVLAGVYNEQFF. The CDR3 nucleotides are TGTGCCAGCAGCGTTCTAGCGGGAGTCTACAATGAGCAGTTCTTC.

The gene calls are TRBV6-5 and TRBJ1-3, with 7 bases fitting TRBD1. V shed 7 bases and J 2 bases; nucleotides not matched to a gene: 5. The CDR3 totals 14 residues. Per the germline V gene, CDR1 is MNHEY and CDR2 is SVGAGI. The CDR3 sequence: CASKEGATGNTIYF. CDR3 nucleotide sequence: TGTGCCAGCAAGGAGGGGGCTACTGGAAACACCATATATTTT.

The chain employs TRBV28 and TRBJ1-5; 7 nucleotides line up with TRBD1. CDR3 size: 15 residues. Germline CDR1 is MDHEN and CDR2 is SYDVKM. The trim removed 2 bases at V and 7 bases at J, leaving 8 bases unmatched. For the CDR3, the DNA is TGTGCCAGCAGTTTACTAACAGGGGCAAACCAGCCCCAGCATTTT. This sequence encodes CASSLLTGANQPQHF.

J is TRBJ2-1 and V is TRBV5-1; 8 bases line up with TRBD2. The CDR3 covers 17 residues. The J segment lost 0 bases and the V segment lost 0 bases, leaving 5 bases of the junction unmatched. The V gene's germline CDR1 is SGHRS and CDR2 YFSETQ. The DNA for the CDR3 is TGCGCCAGCAGCTTGGCCAGCGGGGGCCTCTCCTACAATGAGCAGTTCTTC. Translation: CASSLASGGLSYNEQFF.

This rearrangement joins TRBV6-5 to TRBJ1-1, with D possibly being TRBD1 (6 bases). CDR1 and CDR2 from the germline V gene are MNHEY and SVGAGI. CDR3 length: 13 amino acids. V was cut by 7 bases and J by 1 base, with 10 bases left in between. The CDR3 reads CASTWTENTEAFF. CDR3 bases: TGTGCCAGCACCTGGACAGAGAACACTGAAGCTTTCTTT.

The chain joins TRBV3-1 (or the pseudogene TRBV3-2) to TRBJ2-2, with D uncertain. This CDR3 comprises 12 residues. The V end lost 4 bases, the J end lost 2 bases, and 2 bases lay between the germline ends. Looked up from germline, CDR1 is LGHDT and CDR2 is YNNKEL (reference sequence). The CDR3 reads CASSLNTGELFF. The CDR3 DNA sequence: TGTGCCAGCAGCCTAAACACCGGGGAGCTGTTTTTT.

CDR3 amino acids: CSVGQGKNIQYF. The CDR3 DNA sequence: TGCAGCGTTGGACAGGGAAAAAACATTCAGTACTTC. This sequence joins TRBV29-1 and TRBJ2-4; TRBD1 aligns across 7 bases. J gave up 4 bases and V 4 bases, and 1 base lay outside the gene matches. There are 12 residues in the CDR3. Germline V gene sequence: CDR1 SQVTM, CDR2 ANQGSEA. Full variable domain (remainder filled in from reference TRBV29-1 and TRBJ2-4): SAVISQKPSRDICQRGTSLTIQCQVDSQVTMMFWYRQQPGQSLTLIATANQGSEATYESGFVIDKFPISRPNLTFSTLTVSNMSPEDSSIYLCSVGQGKNIQYFGAGTRLSVL.

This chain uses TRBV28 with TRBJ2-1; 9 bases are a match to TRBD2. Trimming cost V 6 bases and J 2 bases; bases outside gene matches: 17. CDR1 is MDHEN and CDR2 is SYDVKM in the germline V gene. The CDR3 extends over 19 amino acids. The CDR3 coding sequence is TGTGCCAGCAGACCCTCCTCGAGCGGGAGGAGTAAGACCTACAATGAGCAGTTCTTC. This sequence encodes CASRPSSSGRSKTYNEQFF.